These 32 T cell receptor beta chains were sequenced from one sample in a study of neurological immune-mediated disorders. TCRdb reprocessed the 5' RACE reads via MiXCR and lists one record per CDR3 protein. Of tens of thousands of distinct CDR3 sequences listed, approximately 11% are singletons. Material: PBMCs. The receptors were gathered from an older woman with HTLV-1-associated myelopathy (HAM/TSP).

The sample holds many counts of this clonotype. CDR3 residues: CASGHQGTLNTEAFF. The CDR3 coding sequence is TGTGCCAGCGGCCACCAGGGAACTCTGAACACTGAAGCTTTCTTT. The chain links TRBV12-3 or TRBV12-4 to TRBJ1-1; tentative D call: TRBD1 (5 bases). The CDR3 is made up of 15 amino acids. The V end lost 8 bases, the J end lost 0 bases, and 16 bases lay between the germline ends.

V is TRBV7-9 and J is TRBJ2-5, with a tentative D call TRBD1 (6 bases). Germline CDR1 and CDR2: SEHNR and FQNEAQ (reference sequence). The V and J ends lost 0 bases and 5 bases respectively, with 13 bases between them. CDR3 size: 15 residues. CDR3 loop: CASSLAGAVQETQYF. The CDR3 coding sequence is TGTGCCAGCAGCTTAGCGGGGGCAGTTCAGGAGACCCAGTACTTC.

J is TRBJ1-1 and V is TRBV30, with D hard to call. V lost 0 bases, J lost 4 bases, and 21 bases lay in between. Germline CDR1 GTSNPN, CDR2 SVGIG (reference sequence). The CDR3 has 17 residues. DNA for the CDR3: TGTGCCTGGAGTGTTGAAAGTGGGCACGGAGGTGGCACTGAAGCTTTCTTT. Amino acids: CAWSVESGHGGGTEAFF.

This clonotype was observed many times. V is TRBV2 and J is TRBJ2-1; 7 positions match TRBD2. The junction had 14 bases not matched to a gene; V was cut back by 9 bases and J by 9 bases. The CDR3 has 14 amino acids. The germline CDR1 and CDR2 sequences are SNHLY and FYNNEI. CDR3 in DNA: TGTGCCAGTAGTCAAGGACTAGTCGTTCCTGAGCAGTTCTTC. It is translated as CASSQGLVVPEQFF.

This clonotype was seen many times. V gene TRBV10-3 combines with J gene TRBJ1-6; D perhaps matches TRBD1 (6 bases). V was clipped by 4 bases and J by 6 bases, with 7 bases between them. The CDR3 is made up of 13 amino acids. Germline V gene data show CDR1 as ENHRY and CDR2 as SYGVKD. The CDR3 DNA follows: TGTGCCATCAGTGGGGGGGCTAATTCACCCCTCCACTTT. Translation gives CAISGGANSPLHF.

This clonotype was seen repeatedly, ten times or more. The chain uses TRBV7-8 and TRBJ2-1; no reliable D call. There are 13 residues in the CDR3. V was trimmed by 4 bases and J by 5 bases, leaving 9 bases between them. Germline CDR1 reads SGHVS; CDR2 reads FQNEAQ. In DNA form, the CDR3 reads TGTGCCAGCAGCTCGGACCAAAACAATGAGCAGTTCTTC. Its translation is CASSSDQNNEQFF.

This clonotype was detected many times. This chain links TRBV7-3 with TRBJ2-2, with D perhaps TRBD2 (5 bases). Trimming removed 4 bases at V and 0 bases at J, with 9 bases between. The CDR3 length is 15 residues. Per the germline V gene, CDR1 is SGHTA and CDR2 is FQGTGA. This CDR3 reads CASSSPGTNTGELFF. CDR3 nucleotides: TGTGCCAGCAGCTCTCCCGGGACGAACACCGGGGAGCTGTTTTTT. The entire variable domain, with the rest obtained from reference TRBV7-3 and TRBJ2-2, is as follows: GAGVSQTPSNKVTEKGKYVELRCDPISGHTALYWYRQSLGQGPEFLIYFQGTGAADDSGLPNDRFFAVRPEGSVSTLKIQRTERGDSAVYLCASSSPGTNTGELFFGEGSRLTVL.

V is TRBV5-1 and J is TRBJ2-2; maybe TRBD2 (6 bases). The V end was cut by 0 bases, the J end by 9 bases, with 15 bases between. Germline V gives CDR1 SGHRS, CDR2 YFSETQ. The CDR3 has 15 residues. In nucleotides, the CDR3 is TGCGCCAGCAGCTTGGGACTAGTGGGAGCCTGGGAGCTGTTTTTT. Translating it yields CASSLGLVGAWELFF. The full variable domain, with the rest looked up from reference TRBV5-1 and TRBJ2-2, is KAGVTQTPRYLIKTRGQQVTLSCSPISGHRSVSWYQQTPGQGLQFLFEYFSETQRNKGNFPGRFSGRQFSNSRSEMNVSTLELGDSALYLCASSLGLVGAWELFFGEGSRLTVL.

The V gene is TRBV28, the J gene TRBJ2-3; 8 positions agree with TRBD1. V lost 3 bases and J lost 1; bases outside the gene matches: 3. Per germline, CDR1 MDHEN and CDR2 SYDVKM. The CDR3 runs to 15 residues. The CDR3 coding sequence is TGTGCCAGCAGTTTCGTGACAGGGGGCACAGATACGCAGTATTTT. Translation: CASSFVTGGTDTQYF.

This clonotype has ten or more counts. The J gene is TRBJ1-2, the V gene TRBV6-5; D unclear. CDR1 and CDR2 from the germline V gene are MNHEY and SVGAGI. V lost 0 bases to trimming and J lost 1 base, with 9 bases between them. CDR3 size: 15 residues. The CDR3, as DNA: TGTGCCAGCAGTTACTCGAGGACTTTTAACTATGGCTACACCTTC. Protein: CASSYSRTFNYGYTF.

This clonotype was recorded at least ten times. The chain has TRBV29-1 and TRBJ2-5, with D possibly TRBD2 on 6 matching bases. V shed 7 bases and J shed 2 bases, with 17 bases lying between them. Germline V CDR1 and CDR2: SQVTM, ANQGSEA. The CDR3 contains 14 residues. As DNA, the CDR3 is TGCAGCGGCGGGGCACAGATACAACAAGAGACCCAGTACTTC. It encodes CSGGAQIQQETQYF.

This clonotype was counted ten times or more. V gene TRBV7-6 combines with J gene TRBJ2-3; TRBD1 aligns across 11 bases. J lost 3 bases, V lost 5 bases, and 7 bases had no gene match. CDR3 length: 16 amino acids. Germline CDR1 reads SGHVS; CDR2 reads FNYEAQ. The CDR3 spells CASSLTGTGGTDTQYF. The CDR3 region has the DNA TGTGCCAGCAGCCTGACCGGGACAGGGGGAACAGATACGCAGTATTTT.

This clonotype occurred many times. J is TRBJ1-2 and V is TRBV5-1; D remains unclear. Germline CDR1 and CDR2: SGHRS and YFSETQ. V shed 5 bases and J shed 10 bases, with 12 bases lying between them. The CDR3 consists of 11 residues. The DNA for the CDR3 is TGCGCCAGCAGAGACACCTTTATCTACACCTTC. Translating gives CASRDTFIYTF.

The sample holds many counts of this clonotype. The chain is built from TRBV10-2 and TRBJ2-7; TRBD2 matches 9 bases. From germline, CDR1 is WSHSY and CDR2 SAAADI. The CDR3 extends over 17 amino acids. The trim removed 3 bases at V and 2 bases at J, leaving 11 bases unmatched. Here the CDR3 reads CASSEGPPSSGAYEQYF. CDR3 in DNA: TGCGCCAGCAGTGAAGGACCTCCGTCTAGCGGGGCCTACGAGCAGTACTTC.

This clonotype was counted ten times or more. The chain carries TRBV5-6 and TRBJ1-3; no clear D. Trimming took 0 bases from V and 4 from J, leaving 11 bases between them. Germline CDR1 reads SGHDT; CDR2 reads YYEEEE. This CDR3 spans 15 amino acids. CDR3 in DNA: TGTGCCAGCAGCTTGGACATTGGTAGGGGAAACACCATATATTTT. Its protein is CASSLDIGRGNTIYF.

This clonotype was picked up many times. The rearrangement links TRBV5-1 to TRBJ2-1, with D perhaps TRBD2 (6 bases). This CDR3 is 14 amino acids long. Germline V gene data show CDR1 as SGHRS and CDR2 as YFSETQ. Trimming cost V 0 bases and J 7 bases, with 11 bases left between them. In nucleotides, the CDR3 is TGCGCCAGCAGCTTGGAGGGGCTAGCGAATGAGCAGTTCTTC. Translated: CASSLEGLANEQFF.

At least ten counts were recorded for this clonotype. The CDR3 sequence: CASTSEETYEQYF. The DNA for the CDR3 is TGTGCCAGCACCTCAGAAGAGACCTACGAGCAGTACTTC. The chain is built from TRBV28 and TRBJ2-7; D remains unclear. The length of the CDR3 is 13 residues. From germline, CDR1 is MDHEN and CDR2 SYDVKM. With 7 bases removed from V and 2 bases from J, the gap between germline ends came to 12 bases.

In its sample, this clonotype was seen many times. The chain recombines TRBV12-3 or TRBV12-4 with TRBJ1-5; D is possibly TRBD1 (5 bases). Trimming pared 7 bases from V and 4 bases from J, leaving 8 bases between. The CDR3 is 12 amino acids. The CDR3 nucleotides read TGTGCCAGCAAGAAGGGGAATCAGCCCCAGCATTTT. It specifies CASKKGNQPQHF.

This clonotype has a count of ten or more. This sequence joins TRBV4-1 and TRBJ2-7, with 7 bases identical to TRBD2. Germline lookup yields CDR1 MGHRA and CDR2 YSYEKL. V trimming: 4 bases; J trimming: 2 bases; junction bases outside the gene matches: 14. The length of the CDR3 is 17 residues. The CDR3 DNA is TGCGCCAGCAGCCCGCTCATAGGAGGGAGGGTCCCCTACGAGCAGTACTTC. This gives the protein CASSPLIGGRVPYEQYF.

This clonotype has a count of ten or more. The CDR3 coding sequence is TGTGCCAGCAGTTTCTCCGGGACAGGGTCCTACGAGCAGTACTTC. This sequence encodes CASSFSGTGSYEQYF. The V and J genes are TRBV27 and TRBJ2-7; TRBD1 matches 9 bases. V was pared by 3 bases and J by 1 base, with 4 bases of the junction left unmatched. Germline CDR1 reads MNHEY; CDR2 reads SMNVEV (reference sequence). The CDR3 runs to 15 residues.

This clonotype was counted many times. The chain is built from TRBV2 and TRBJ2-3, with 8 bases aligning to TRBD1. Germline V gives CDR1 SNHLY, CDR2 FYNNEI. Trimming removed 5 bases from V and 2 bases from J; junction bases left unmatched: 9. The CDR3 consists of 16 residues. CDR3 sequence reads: CASSLGQGRSTDTQYF. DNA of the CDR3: TGTGCCAGCAGTTTAGGACAGGGACGATCCACAGATACGCAGTATTTT.

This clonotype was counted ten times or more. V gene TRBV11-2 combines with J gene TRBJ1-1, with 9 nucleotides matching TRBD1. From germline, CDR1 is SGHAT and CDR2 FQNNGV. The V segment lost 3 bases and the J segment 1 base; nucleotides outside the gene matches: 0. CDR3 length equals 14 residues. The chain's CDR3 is CASSLTGGNTEAFF. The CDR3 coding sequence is TGTGCCAGCAGCTTGACAGGGGGGAACACTGAAGCTTTCTTT.

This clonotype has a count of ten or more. The CDR3 bases are TGCAGTGCTAGAGTTCTCGCCGAGAACTATGGCTACACCTTC. Protein product: CSARVLAENYGYTF. The genes are TRBV20-1 and TRBJ1-2, with D unclear. The germline V and J ends were trimmed by 1 base and 2 bases, with 11 bases remaining between them. The CDR3 covers 14 residues. Germline V gene data show CDR1 as DFQATT and CDR2 as SNEGSKA (reference sequence).

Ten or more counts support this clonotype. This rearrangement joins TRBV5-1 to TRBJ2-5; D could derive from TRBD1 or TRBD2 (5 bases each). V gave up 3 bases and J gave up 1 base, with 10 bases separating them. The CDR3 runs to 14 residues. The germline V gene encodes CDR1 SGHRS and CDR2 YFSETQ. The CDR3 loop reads CASSSGRSQETQYF. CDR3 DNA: TGCGCCAGCAGCTCGGGACGAAGCCAAGAGACCCAGTACTTC.

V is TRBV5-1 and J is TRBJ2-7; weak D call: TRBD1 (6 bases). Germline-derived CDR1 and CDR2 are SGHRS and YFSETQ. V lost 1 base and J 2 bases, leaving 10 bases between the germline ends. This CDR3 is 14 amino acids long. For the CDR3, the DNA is TGCGCCAGCAGCTTGTCCTGGGGGCCCTACGAGCAGTACTTC. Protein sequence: CASSLSWGPYEQYF.

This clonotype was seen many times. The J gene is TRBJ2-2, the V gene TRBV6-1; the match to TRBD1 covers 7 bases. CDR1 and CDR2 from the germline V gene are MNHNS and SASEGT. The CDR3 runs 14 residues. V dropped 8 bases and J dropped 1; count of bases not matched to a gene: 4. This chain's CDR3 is CASEGQMNTGELFF. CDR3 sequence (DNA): TGTGCCAGCGAGGGACAGATGAACACCGGGGAGCTGTTTTTT.

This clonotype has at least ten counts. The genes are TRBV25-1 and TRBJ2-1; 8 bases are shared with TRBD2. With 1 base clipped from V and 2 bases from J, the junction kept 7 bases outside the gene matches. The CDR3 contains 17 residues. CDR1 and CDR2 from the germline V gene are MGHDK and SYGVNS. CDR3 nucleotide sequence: TGTGCCAGCAGTGAATGGTCGTTTAGCGGGGCCTACAATGAGCAGTTCTTC. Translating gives CASSEWSFSGAYNEQFF.

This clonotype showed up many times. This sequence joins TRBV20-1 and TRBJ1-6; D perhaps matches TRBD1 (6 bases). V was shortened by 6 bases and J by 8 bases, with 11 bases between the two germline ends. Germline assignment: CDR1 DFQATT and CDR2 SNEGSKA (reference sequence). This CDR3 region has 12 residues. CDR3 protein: CSAKQGDSPLHF. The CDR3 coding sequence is TGCAGTGCGAAACAGGGTGATTCACCCCTCCACTTT.

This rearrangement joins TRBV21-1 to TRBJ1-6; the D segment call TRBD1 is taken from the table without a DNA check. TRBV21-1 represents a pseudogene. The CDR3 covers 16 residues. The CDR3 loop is CASKVGGRVKNSPLHF. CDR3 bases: TGTGCCAGCAAAGTGGGGGGCAGGGTGAAAAATTCACCCCTCCACTTT.

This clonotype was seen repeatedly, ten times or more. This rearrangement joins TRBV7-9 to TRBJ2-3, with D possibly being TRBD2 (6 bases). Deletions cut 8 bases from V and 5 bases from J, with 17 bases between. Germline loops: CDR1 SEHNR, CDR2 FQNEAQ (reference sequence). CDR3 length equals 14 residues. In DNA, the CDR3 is TGTGCCAGCTTACCTCGGGACTTGGGAGATACGCAGTATTTT. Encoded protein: CASLPRDLGDTQYF.

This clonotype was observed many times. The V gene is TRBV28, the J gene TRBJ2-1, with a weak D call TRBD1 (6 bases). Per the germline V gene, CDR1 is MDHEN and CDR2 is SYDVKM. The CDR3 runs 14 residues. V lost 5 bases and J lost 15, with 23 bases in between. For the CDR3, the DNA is TGTGCCAGCAGTGCCTCTGAGCTAGGGGGTAGGCTGTTCTTC. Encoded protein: CASSASELGGRLFF.

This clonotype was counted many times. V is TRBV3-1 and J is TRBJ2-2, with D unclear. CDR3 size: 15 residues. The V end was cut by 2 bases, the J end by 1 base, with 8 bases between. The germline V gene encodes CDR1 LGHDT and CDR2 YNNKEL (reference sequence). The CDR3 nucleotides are TGTGCCAGCAGCCAATACCTCCAGAACACCGGGGAGCTGTTTTTT. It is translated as CASSQYLQNTGELFF.